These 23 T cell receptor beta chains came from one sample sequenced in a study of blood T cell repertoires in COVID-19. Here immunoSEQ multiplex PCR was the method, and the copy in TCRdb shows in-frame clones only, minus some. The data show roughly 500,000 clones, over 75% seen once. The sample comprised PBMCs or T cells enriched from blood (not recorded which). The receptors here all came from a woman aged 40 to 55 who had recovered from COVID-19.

Here the CDR3 reads CSVDTGSYGYTF. For the CDR3, the DNA is TGCAGCGTTGATACAGGTTCCTATGGCTACACCTTC. The chain joins TRBV29-1 to TRBJ1-2, with D possibly being TRBD1 (5 bases). The CDR3 has 12 amino acids. Trimming took 3 bases from V and 4 from J, leaving 9 bases between them. Per germline, CDR1 SQVTM and CDR2 ANQGSEA.

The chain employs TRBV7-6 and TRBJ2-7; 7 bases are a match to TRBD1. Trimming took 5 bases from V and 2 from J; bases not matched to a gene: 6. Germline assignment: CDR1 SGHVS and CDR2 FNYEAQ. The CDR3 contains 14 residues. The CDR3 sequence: CASSPFQGAYEQYF. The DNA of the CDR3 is TGTGCCAGCAGCCCTTTCCAGGGGGCCTACGAGCAGTACTTC.

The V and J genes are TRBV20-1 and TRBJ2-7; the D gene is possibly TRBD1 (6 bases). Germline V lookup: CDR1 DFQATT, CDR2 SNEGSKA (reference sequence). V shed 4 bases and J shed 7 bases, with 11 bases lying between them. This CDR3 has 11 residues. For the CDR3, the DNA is TGCAGTGCTACAGGGGTCGGGGAGCAGTACTTC. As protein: CSATGVGEQYF.

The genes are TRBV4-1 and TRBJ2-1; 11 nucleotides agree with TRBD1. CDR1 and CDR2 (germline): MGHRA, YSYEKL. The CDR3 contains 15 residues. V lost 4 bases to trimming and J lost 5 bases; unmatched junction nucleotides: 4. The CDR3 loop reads CASSPLGQGDNEQFF. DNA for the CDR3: TGCGCCAGCAGCCCATTGGGACAGGGGGACAATGAGCAGTTCTTC.

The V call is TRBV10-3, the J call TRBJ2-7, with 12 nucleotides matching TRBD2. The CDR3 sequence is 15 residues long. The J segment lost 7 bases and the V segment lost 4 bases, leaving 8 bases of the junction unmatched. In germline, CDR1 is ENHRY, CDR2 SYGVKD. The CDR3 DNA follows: TGTGCCATCAGTGGGACTAGCGGGATTTCCTGGGAGCAGTACTTC. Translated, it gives CAISGTSGISWEQYF.

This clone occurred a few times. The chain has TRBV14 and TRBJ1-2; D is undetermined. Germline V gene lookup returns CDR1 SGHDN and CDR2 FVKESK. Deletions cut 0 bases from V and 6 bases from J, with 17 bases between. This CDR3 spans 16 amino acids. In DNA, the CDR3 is TGTGCCAGCAGCCAAGATCCAAGGAAGAGGGCGGATGGCTACACCTTC. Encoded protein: CASSQDPRKRADGYTF.

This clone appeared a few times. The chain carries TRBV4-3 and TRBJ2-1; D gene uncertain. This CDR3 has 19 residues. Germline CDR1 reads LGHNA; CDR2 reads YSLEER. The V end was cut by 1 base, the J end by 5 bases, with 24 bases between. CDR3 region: CASSQGVKWRTESNNEQFF. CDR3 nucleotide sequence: TGCGCCAGCAGCCAAGGGGTAAAGTGGCGAACAGAATCAAACAATGAGCAGTTCTTC.

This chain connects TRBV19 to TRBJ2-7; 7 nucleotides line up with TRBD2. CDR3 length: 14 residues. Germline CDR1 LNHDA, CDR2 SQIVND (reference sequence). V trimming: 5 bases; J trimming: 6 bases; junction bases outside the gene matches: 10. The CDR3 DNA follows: TGTGCCAGTAGTTCTGGAGCGGGACCCAGCGAGCAGTACTTC. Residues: CASSSGAGPSEQYF.

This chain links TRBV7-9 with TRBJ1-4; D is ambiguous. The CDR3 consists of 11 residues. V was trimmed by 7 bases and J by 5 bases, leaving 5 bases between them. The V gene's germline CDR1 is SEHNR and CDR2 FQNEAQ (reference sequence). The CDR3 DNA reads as TGTGCCAGCACCCAAAATGAAAAACTGTTTTTT. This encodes CASTQNEKLFF.

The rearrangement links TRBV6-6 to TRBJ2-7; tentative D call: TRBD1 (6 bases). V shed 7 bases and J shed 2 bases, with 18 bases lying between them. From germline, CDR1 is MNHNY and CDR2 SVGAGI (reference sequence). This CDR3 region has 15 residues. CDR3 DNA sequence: TGTGCCAGCACAATTTGGAAAACAGGGACCTACGAGCAGTACTTC. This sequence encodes CASTIWKTGTYEQYF.

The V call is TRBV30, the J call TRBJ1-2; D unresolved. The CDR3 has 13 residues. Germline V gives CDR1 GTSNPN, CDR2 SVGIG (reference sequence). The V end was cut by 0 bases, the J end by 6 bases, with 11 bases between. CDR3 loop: CAWSVMGRNGYTF. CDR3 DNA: TGTGCCTGGAGTGTAATGGGCAGAAATGGCTACACCTTC.

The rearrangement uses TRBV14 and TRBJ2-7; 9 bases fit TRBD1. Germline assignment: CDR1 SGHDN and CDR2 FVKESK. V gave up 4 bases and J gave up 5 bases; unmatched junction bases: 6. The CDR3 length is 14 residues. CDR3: CASSLNDRGNEQYF. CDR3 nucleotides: TGTGCCAGCAGCCTAAACGACAGGGGGAACGAGCAGTACTTC. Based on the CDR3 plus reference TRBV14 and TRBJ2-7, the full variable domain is EAGVTQFPSHSVIEKGQTVTLRCDPISGHDNLYWYRRVMGKEIKFLLHFVKESKQDESGMPNNRFLAERTGGTYSTLKVQPAELEDSGVYFCASSLNDRGNEQYFGPGTRLTVT.

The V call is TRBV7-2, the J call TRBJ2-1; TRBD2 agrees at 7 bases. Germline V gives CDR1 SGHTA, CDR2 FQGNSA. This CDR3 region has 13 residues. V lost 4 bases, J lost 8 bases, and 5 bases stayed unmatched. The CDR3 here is CASSSGGWHEQFF. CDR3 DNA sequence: TGTGCCAGCAGCTCGGGGGGATGGCATGAGCAGTTCTTC.

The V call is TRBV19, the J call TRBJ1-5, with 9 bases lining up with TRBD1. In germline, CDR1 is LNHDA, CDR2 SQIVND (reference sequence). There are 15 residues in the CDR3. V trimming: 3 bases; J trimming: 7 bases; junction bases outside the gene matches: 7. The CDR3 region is CASSIGDRADQPQHF. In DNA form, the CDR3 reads TGTGCCAGTAGTATTGGGGACAGGGCCGACCAGCCCCAGCATTTT.

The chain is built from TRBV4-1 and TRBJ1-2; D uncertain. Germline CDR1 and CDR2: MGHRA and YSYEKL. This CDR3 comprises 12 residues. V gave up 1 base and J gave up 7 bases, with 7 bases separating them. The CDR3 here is CASSQGDSGYTF. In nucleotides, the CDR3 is TGCGCCAGCAGCCAAGGTGACTCTGGCTACACCTTC.

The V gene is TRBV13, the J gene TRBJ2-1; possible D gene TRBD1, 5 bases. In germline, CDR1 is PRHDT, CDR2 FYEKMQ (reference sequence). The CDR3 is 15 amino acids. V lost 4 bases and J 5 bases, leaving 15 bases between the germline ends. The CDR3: CASSSPLDSNNEQFF. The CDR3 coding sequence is TGTGCCAGCAGCTCCCCCCTCGACAGCAACAATGAGCAGTTCTTC.

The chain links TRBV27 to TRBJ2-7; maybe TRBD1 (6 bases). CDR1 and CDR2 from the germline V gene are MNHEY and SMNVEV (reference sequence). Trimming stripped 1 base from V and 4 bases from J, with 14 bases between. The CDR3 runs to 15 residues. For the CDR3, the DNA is TGTGCCAGCAGTTTATGGTCAGGGGTTATGTACGAGCAGTACTTC. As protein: CASSLWSGVMYEQYF.

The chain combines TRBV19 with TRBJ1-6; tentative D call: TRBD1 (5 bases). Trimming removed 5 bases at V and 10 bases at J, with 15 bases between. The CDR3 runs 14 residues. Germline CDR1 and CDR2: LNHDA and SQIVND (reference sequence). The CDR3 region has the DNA TGTGCCAGTAGTCTGGGGCAGGGAGGATCACCCCTCCACTTT. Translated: CASSLGQGGSPLHF. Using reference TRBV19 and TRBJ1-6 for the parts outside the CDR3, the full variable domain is DGGITQSPKYLFRKEGQNVTLSCEQNLNHDAMYWYRQDPGQGLRLIYYSQIVNDFQKGDIAEGYSVSREKKESFPLTVTSAQKNPTAFYLCASSLGQGGSPLHFGNGTRLTVT.

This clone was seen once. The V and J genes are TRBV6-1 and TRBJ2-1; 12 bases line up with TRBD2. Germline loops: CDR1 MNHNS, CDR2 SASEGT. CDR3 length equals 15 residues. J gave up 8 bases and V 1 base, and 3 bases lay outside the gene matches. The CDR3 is CASSEELAGGHEQFF. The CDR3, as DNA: TGTGCCAGCAGTGAAGAACTAGCGGGAGGACATGAGCAGTTCTTC.

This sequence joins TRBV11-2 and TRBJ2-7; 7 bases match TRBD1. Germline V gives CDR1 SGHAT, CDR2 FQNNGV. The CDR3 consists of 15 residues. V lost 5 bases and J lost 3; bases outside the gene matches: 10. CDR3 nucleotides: TGTGCCAGCAGCCCTCGTGCAGGGGGAGACTACGAGCAGTACTTC. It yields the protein CASSPRAGGDYEQYF.

In DNA, the CDR3 is TGCGCCAGCAGCCAAGTAATGAGCAGGTACTCTGGAAACACCATATATTTT. Its protein is CASSQVMSRYSGNTIYF. J is TRBJ1-3 and V is TRBV4-1, with D unclear. This CDR3 is built from 17 residues. Trimming stripped 1 base from V and 0 bases from J, with 13 bases between. Germline CDR1 reads MGHRA; CDR2 reads YSYEKL.

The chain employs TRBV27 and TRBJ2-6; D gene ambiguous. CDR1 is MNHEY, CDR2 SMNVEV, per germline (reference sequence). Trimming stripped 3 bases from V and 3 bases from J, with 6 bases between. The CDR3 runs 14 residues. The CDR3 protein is CASSFTGGANVLTF. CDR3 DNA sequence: TGTGCCAGCAGTTTCACGGGTGGGGCCAACGTCCTGACTTTC.

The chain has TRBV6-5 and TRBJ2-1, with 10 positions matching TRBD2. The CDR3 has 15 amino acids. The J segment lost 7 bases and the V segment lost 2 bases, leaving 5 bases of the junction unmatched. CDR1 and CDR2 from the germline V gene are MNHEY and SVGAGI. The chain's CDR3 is CASSYSGRAGNEQFF. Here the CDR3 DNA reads TGTGCCAGCAGTTACAGCGGGAGGGCCGGGAATGAGCAGTTCTTC.